This T cell receptor beta chain derives from a study of technical replicates of blood from several donors. Trimming pared 0 bases from V and 3 bases from J, leaving 11 bases between. Germline CDR1 reads GTSNPN; CDR2 reads SVGIG (reference sequence). The length of the CDR3 is 14 residues. The method was immunoSEQ multiplex PCR; TCRdb's version includes in-frame clones alone and lacks a portion of them. There are more than 65,000 clones in the sample; over 90% occur only once, and around 0.37% lies in the top ten. The gene calls are TRBV30 and TRBJ2-5; D gene uncertain. The sequencing input was T cells isolated from PBMCs. This sequence was found in a human donor in good health. Here the CDR3 DNA reads TGTGCCTGGAGTGTACCTCCAGTCGAAGAGACCCAGTACTTC. Protein sequence: CAWSVPPVEETQYF.